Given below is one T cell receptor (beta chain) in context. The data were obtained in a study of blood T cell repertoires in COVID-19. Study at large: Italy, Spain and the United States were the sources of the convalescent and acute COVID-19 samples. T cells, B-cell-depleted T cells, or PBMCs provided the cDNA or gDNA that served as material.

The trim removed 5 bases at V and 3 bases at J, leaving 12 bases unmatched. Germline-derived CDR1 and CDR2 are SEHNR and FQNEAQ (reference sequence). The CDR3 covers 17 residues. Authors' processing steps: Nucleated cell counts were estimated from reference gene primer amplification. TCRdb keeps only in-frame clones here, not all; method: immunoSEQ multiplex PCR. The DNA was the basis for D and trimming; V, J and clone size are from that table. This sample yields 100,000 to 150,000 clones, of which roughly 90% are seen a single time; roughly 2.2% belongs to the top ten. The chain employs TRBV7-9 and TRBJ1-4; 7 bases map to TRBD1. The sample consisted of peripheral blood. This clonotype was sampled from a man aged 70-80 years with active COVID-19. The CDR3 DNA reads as TGTGCCAGCAGCCCCGGGACAGACCTTTGGGCTAATGAAAAACTGTTTTTT. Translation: CASSPGTDLWANEKLFF.